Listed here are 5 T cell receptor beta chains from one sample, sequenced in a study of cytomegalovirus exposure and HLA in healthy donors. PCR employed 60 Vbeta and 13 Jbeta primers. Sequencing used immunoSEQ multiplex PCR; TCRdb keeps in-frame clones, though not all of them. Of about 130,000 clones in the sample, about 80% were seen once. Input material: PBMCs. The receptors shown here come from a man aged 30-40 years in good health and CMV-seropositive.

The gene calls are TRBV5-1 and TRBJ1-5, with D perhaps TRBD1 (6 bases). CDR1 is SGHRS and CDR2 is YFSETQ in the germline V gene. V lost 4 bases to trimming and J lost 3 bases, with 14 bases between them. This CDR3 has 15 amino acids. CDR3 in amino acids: CASSPSGGANQPQHF. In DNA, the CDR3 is TGCGCCAGCAGCCCATCCGGGGGGGCCAATCAGCCCCAGCATTTT.

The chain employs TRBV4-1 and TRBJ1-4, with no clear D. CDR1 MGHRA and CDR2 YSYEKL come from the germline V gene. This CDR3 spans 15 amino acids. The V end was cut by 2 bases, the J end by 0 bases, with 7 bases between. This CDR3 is CASSQYGATNEKLFF. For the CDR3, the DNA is TGCGCCAGCAGCCAATACGGAGCAACTAATGAAAAACTGTTTTTT.

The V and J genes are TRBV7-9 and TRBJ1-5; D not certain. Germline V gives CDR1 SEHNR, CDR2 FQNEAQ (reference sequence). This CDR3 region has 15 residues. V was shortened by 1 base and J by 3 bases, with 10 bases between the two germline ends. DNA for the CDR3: TGTGCCAGCAGCTTAGGGCCGGGATTCAATCAGCCCCAGCATTTT. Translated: CASSLGPGFNQPQHF.

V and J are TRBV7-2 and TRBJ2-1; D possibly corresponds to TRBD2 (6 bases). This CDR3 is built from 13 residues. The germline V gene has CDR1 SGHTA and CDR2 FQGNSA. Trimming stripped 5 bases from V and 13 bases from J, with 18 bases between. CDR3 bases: TGTGCCAGCAGCACCCCCTCGACTAGTGAACAGTTCTTC. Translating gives CASSTPSTSEQFF.

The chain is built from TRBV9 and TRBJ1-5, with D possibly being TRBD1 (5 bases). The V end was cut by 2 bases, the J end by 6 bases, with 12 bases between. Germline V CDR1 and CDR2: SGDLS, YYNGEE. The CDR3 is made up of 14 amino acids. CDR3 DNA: TGTGCCAGCAGCGTGGGGGGTCGGGGTCAGCCCCAGCATTTT. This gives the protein CASSVGGRGQPQHF.